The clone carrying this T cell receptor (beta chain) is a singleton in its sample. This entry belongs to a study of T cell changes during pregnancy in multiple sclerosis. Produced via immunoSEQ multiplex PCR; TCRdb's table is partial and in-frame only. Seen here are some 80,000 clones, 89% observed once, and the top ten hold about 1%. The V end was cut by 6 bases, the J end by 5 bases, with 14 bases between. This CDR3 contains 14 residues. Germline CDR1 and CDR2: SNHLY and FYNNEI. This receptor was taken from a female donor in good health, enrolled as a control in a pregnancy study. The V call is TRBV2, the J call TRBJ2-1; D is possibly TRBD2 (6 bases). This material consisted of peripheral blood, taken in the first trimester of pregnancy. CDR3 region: CASRMGGSNNEQFF. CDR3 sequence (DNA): TGTGCCAGCAGGATGGGGGGTAGTAACAATGAGCAGTTCTTC.